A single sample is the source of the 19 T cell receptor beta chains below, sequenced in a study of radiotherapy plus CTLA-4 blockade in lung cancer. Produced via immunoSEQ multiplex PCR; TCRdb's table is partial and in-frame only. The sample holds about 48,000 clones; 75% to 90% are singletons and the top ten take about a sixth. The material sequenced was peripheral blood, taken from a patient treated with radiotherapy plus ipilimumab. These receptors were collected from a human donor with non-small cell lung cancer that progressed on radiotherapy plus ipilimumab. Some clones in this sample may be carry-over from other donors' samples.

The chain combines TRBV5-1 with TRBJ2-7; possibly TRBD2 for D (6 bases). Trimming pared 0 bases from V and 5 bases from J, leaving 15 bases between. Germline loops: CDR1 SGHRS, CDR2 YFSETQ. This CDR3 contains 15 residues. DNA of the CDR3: TGCGCCAGCAGCTTGGTCGACTGGAGGGTGGACGAGCAGTACTTC. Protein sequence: CASSLVDWRVDEQYF.

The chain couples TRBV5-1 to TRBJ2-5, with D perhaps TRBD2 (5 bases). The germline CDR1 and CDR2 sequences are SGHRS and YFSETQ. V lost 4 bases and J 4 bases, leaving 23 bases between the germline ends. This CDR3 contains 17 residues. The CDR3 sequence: CASSLGSGSSSRETQYF. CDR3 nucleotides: TGCGCCAGCAGCCTGGGCTCGGGGTCTTCCTCTAGAGAGACCCAGTACTTC.

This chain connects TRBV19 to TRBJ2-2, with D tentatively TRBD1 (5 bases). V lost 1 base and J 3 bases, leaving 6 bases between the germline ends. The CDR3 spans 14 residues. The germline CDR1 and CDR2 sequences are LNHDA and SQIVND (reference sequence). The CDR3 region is CASSIGGYTGELFF. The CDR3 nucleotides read TGTGCCAGTAGTATAGGGGGCTACACCGGGGAGCTGTTTTTT.

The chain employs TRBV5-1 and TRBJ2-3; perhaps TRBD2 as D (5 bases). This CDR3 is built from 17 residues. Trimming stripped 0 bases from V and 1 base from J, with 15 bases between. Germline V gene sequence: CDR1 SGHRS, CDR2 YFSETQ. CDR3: CASSLGSGSWGTDTQYF. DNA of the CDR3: TGCGCCAGCAGCTTGGGGAGTGGGAGTTGGGGCACAGATACGCAGTATTTT.

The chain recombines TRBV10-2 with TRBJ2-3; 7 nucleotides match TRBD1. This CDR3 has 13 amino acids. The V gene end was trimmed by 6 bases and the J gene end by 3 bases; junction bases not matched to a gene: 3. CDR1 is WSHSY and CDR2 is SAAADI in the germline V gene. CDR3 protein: CASRGRGTDTQYF. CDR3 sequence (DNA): TGCGCCAGCAGGGGCAGGGGGACAGATACGCAGTATTTT.

The CDR3: CASSEGQGRTEAFF. In nucleotides, the CDR3 is TGTGCCAGCAGTGAGGGCCAGGGGAGAACTGAAGCTTTCTTT. J is TRBJ1-1 and V is TRBV2, with D perhaps matching TRBD1 (6 bases). The CDR3 is 14 amino acids. CDR1 and CDR2 (germline): SNHLY, FYNNEI. The V end was cut by 3 bases, the J end by 5 bases, with 13 bases between. The full variable domain, its missing parts supplied by reference TRBV2 and TRBJ1-1, is EPEVTQTPSHQVTQMGQEVILRCVPISNHLYFYWYRQILGQKVEFLVSFYNNEISEKSEIFDDQFSVERPDGSNFTLKIRSTKLEDSAMYFCASSEGQGRTEAFFGQGTRLTVV.

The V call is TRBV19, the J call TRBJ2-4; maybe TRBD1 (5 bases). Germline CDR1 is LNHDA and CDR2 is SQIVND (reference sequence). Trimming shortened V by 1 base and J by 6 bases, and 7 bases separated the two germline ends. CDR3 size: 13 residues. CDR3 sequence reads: CASSIAGANIQYF. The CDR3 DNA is TGTGCCAGTAGTATAGCTGGGGCAAACATTCAGTACTTC.

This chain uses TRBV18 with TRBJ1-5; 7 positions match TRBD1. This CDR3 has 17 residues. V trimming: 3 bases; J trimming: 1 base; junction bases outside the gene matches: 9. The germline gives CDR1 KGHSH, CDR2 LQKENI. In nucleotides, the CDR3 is TGTGCCAGCTCACCTCTCCCGGGACAGATAAGCAATCAGCCCCAGCATTTT. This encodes CASSPLPGQISNQPQHF.

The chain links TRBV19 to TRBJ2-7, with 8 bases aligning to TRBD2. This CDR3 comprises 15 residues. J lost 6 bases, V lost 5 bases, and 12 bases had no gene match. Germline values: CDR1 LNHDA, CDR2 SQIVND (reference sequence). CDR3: CASSSSLGGLGEQYF. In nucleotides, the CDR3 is TGTGCCAGTAGTTCATCCCTCGGGGGACTAGGCGAGCAGTACTTC.

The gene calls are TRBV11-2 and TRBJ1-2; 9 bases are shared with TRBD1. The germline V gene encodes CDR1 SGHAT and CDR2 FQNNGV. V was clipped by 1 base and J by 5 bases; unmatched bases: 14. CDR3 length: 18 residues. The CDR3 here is CASSLGGSSGQGIYGYTF. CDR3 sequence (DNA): TGTGCCAGCAGCTTAGGAGGGTCTTCGGGACAGGGAATATATGGCTACACCTTC.

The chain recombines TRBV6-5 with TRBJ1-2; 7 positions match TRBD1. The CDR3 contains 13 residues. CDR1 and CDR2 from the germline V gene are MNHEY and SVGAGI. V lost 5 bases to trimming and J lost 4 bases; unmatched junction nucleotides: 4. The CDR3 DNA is TGTGCCAGCAGTCACAGGGGCAGCTATGGCTACACCTTC. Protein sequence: CASSHRGSYGYTF.

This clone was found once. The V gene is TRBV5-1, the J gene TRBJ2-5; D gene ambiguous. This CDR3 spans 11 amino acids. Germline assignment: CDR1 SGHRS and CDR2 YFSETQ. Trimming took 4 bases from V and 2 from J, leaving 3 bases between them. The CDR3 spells CASSLQETQYF. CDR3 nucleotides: TGCGCCAGCAGCCTACAAGAGACCCAGTACTTC. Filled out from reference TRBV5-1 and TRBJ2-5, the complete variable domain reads KAGVTQTPRYLIKTRGQQVTLSCSPISGHRSVSWYQQTPGQGLQFLFEYFSETQRNKGNFPGRFSGRQFSNSRSEMNVSTLELGDSALYLCASSLQETQYFGPGTRLLVL.

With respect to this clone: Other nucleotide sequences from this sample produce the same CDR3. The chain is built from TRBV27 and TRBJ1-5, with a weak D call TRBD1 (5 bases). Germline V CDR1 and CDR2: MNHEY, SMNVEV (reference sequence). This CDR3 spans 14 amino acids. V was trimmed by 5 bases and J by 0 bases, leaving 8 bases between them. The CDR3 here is CASSTGYSNQPQHF. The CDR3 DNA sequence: TGTGCCAGCAGTACAGGATATAGCAATCAGCCCCAGCATTTT.

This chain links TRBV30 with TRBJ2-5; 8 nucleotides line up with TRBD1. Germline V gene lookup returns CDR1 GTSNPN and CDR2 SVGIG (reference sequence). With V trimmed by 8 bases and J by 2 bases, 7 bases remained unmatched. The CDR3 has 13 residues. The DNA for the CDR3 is TGTGCCGTAGACAGGGGTTTACAAGAGACCCAGTACTTC. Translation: CAVDRGLQETQYF.

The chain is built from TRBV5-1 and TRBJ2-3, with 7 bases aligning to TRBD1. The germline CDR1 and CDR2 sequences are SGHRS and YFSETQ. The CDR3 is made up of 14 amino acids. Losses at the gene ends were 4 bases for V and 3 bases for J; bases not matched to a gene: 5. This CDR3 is CASSPGQYTDTQYF. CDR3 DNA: TGCGCCAGCAGCCCGGGACAGTATACAGATACGCAGTATTTT.

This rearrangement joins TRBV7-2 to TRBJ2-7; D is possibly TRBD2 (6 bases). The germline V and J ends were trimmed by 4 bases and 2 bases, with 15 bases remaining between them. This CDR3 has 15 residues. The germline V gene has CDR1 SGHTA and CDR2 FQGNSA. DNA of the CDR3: TGTGCCAGCAGCTCGACTAGACAAGTAGCCTACGAGCAGTACTTC. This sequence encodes CASSSTRQVAYEQYF.

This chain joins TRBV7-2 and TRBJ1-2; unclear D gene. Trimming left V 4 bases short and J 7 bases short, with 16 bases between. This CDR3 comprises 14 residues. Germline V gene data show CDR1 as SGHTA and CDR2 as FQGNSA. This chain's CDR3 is CASSSREAPSGYTF. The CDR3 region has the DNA TGTGCCAGCAGCTCCCGGGAGGCCCCGAGTGGCTACACCTTC.

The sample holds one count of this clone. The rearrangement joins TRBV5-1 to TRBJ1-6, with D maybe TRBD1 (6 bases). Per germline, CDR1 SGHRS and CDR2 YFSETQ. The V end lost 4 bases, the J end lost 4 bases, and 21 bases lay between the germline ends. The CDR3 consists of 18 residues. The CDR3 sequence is CASSQYPRQDKYNSPLHF. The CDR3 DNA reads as TGCGCCAGCAGCCAGTACCCTCGACAGGACAAATATAATTCACCCCTCCACTTT.

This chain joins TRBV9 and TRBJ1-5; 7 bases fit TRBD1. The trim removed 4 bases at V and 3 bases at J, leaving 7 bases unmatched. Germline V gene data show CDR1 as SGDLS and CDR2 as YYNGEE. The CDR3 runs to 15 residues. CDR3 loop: CASSLTGNDNQPQHF. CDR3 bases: TGTGCCAGCAGCCTGACAGGGAATGACAATCAGCCCCAGCATTTT.